Each of the 27 T cell receptor beta chains below was sequenced from the same sample in a study of vaccination effects on CD4 cells after COVID-19. TCRdb's copy holds only in-frame clones and misses some; the assay was immunoSEQ multiplex PCR. The sample yields 30,000 to 40,000 clones, around 78% seen once. Viral peptide pool expansion of antigen-specific CD4+ T cells preceded sequencing in the ViraFEST assay. Investigators separated out CD4+ T cells once around 11 days of culture had passed. Infection with SARS-CoV-2 occurred in the person between March and December 2020, and PCR confirmed it. For these receptors, no antigen is known. The sample was CD4+ T cells from PBMCs cultured with a peptide pool, taken before COVID-19 vaccination. The receptors originated from a human donor who had a prior SARS-CoV-2 infection.

This chain links TRBV9 with TRBJ1-3; possible D gene TRBD1, 5 bases. V shed 3 bases and J shed 0 bases, with 7 bases lying between them. Germline V gene lookup returns CDR1 SGDLS and CDR2 YYNGEE. This CDR3 spans 14 amino acids. The CDR3 is CASSAQVSGNTIYF. In DNA, the CDR3 is TGTGCCAGCAGCGCACAGGTCTCTGGAAACACCATATATTTT.

The V and J genes are TRBV13 and TRBJ2-7; D is possibly TRBD1 (6 bases). Germline assignment: CDR1 PRHDT and CDR2 FYEKMQ (reference sequence). Trimming removed 4 bases at V and 0 bases at J, with 10 bases between. The CDR3 covers 14 residues. The CDR3 loop is CASSSDRPSYEQYF. The CDR3 DNA sequence: TGTGCCAGCAGCTCAGACAGGCCCTCCTACGAGCAGTACTTC.

This chain uses TRBV6-6 with TRBJ2-2; D is uncertain. The CDR3 has 14 residues. Germline assignment: CDR1 MNHNY and CDR2 SVGAGI (reference sequence). Trimming removed 6 bases at V and 0 bases at J, with 8 bases between. CDR3 in amino acids: CASSIVANTGELFF. The CDR3 DNA reads TGTGCCAGCAGCATCGTGGCGAACACCGGGGAGCTGTTTTTT.

The V gene is TRBV5-4, the J gene TRBJ2-3, with 14 bases fitting TRBD2. This CDR3 is 19 amino acids long. Germline CDR1 and CDR2: SGHNT and YYREEE (reference sequence). Trimming cost V 3 bases and J 2 bases; bases outside gene matches: 11. The CDR3 DNA reads as TGTGCCAGCAGCTCGATTGGACTAGCGGGGGGCCATTCCACAGATACGCAGTATTTT. It specifies CASSSIGLAGGHSTDTQYF.

The rearrangement links TRBV9 to TRBJ2-6; no clear D gene. The CDR3 runs to 15 residues. V lost 3 bases and J lost 0, with 7 bases in between. CDR1 is SGDLS and CDR2 is YYNGEE in the germline V gene. As DNA, the CDR3 is TGTGCCAGCAGCGCCGAACCCTCTGGGGCCAACGTCCTGACTTTC. The encoded protein is CASSAEPSGANVLTF.

V is TRBV6-5 and J is TRBJ2-7; 8 positions match TRBD2. Germline V gene data show CDR1 as MNHEY and CDR2 as SVGAGI. J gave up 7 bases and V 2 bases, and 10 bases lay outside the gene matches. CDR3 size: 15 residues. CDR3 DNA: TGTGCCAGCAGTTACGTTGCTAGCGGGCCGGGAGAGCAGTACTTC. Translating gives CASSYVASGPGEQYF.

This rearrangement joins TRBV30 to TRBJ2-3; D possibly uses TRBD1 or TRBD2 (5 bases each). The length of the CDR3 is 18 residues. V was clipped by 4 bases and J by 1 base, with 24 bases between them. Germline lookup yields CDR1 GTSNPN and CDR2 SVGIG (reference sequence). CDR3 sequence (DNA): TGTGCCTGGATCCAGCACGGGACCGCCGTTAGCGGCACAGATACGCAGTATTTT. It is translated as CAWIQHGTAVSGTDTQYF. Drawing the rest from reference TRBV30 and TRBJ2-3, the complete variable domain is SQTIHQWPATLVQPVGSPLSLECTVEGTSNPNLYWYRQAAGRGLQLLFYSVGIGQISSEVPQNLSASRPQDRQFILSSKKLLLSDSGFYLCAWIQHGTAVSGTDTQYFGPGTRLTVL.

The V and J genes are TRBV2 and TRBJ1-2; D is undetermined. Germline lookup yields CDR1 SNHLY and CDR2 FYNNEI. The CDR3 has 13 residues. The V end was cut by 8 bases, the J end by 8 bases, with 18 bases between. The CDR3 protein is CASRRLTPDGYTF. The CDR3 coding sequence is TGTGCCAGCCGGCGACTGACCCCTGACGGCTACACCTTC.

This CDR3 reads CASSPHDSGGRSYEQYF. The DNA for the CDR3 is TGTGCCAGCAGCCCACATGACAGCGGGGGGCGCTCCTACGAGCAGTACTTC. The chain uses TRBV4-2 and TRBJ2-7; 9 positions match TRBD2. Germline CDR1 reads LGHNA; CDR2 reads YNFKEQ. CDR3 length equals 17 residues. V gave up 4 bases and J gave up 0 bases; unmatched junction bases: 10.

The V and J genes are TRBV28 and TRBJ2-2; D is uncertain. The CDR3 is 15 residues long. Germline V gene lookup returns CDR1 MDHEN and CDR2 SYDVKM. Between the trimmed V and J ends, which lost 5 bases and 1 base, there was a span of 11 bases. CDR3 nucleotide sequence: TGTGCCAGCAGTCCCGTCTTTGAGAACACCGGGGAGCTGTTTTTT. This translates into CASSPVFENTGELFF.

This chain connects TRBV29-1 to TRBJ1-3; no firm D call. V was pared by 4 bases and J by 7 bases, with 14 bases between. This CDR3 has 13 residues. Germline-derived CDR1 and CDR2 are SQVTM and ANQGSEA. CDR3 bases: TGCAGCGTTGCAAGAGATACTTGGAACACCATATATTTT. Encoded protein: CSVARDTWNTIYF.

This clone was found a few times. V is TRBV4-2 and J is TRBJ2-1; 13 bases agree with TRBD2. V was pared by 7 bases and J by 2 bases, with 8 bases of the junction left unmatched. CDR3 length equals 17 residues. Germline CDR1 LGHNA, CDR2 YNFKEQ. Written as DNA, the CDR3 is TGTGCCAGCACCGCGACTAGCGGGGGGCCTACCTACAATGAGCAGTTCTTC. It encodes CASTATSGGPTYNEQFF.

This clone has just a few counts. The chain uses TRBV7-9 and TRBJ2-3; D is undetermined. V lost 5 bases, J lost 4 bases, and 16 bases lay in between. Germline-derived CDR1 and CDR2 are SEHNR and FQNEAQ (reference sequence). The CDR3 spans 15 residues. Written as DNA, the CDR3 is TGTGCCAGCAGCATCTCTAGTGGGTGGGCAGATACGCAGTATTTT. Protein: CASSISSGWADTQYF.

This clone was counted only a few times. The V gene is TRBV5-1, the J gene TRBJ2-1; D unclear. Germline V gene sequence: CDR1 SGHRS, CDR2 YFSETQ. V was trimmed by 4 bases and J by 0 bases, leaving 8 bases between them. The CDR3 consists of 14 residues. The CDR3 nucleotides read TGCGCCAGCAGCGCCGATCACTCCTACAATGAGCAGTTCTTC. It encodes CASSADHSYNEQFF. The variable domain in full, with the rest retrieved from reference TRBV5-1 and TRBJ2-1, is KAGVTQTPRYLIKTRGQQVTLSCSPISGHRSVSWYQQTPGQGLQFLFEYFSETQRNKGNFPGRFSGRQFSNSRSEMNVSTLELGDSALYLCASSADHSYNEQFFGPGTRLTVL.

J is TRBJ1-2 and V is TRBV18; 10 bases line up with TRBD1. After removal of 3 bases from V and 5 bases from J, the junction contained 3 bases not matched to a gene. This CDR3 has 14 amino acids. Germline V gene lookup returns CDR1 KGHSH and CDR2 LQKENI. In DNA form, the CDR3 reads TGTGCCAGCTCACCGTCGGACAGGGGGTATGGCTACACCTTC. The encoded protein is CASSPSDRGYGYTF.

This clone was detected a few times. The rearrangement links TRBV15 to TRBJ1-5, with 7 positions matching TRBD1. The germline CDR1 and CDR2 sequences are LNHNV and YYDKDF (reference sequence). The CDR3 has 16 residues. With 3 bases clipped from V and 5 bases from J, the junction kept 10 bases outside the gene matches. The CDR3: CATSRPQTGRYQPQHF. The CDR3 DNA reads TGTGCCACCAGCAGGCCACAGACAGGGCGTTATCAGCCCCAGCATTTT.

This chain links TRBV18 with TRBJ2-7, with a weak D call TRBD1 (5 bases). This CDR3 contains 14 residues. V lost 3 bases and J 4 bases, leaving 13 bases between the germline ends. Germline-derived CDR1 and CDR2 are KGHSH and LQKENI. The CDR3 bases are TGTGCCAGCTCACCGGCAGGGCGTTCGTACGAGCAGTACTTC. As protein: CASSPAGRSYEQYF.

V gene TRBV6-5 combines with J gene TRBJ2-7; a weak D match, TRBD1 (6 bases). The CDR3 has 16 residues. Trimming cost V 0 bases and J 0 bases, with 12 bases left between them. Germline V lookup: CDR1 MNHEY, CDR2 SVGAGI. For the CDR3, the DNA is TGTGCCAGCAGTTACTCTGACAGGCGGAGCTCCTACGAGCAGTACTTC. Its translation is CASSYSDRRSSYEQYF.

This chain connects TRBV3-1 (or the pseudogene TRBV3-2) to TRBJ2-5; D unclear. CDR1 LGHDT and CDR2 YNNKEL come from the germline V gene (reference sequence). The V end lost 4 bases, the J end lost 4 bases, and 4 bases lay between the germline ends. The CDR3 is 11 amino acids. The CDR3 reads CASSPGETQYF. The CDR3 DNA reads TGTGCCAGCAGCCCCGGAGAGACCCAGTACTTC.

V and J are TRBV7-9 and TRBJ2-5, with TRBD2 identical over 8 bases. Trimming cost V 4 bases and J 4 bases; bases outside gene matches: 14. This CDR3 is 17 amino acids long. Germline-derived CDR1 and CDR2 are SEHNR and FQNEAQ (reference sequence). CDR3 residues: CASSSKLTGTRTETQYF. CDR3 in DNA: TGTGCCAGCAGCTCAAAGTTAACCGGGACTAGGACAGAGACCCAGTACTTC.

Comment on this clone: One end of the junction varies from germline; a read error may be responsible. The chain is built from TRBV12-3 or TRBV12-4 and TRBJ2-7; D possibly corresponds to TRBD1 (6 bases). The CDR3 runs 13 residues. The CDR3 nucleotides are TGTGCCAGCAGTCCGACAGGCCCAAGCGAGAAAAACTTC. Its protein product is CASSPTGPSEKNF.

The CDR3: CASSLITQGETQYF. CDR3 coding DNA: TGTGCCAGCAGCTTAATAACTCAGGGAGAGACCCAGTACTTC. This chain links TRBV7-8 with TRBJ2-5; D possibly corresponds to TRBD1 (5 bases). The CDR3 consists of 14 residues. Germline values: CDR1 SGHVS, CDR2 FQNEAQ. Trimming left V 2 bases short and J 4 bases short, with 11 bases between.

This clone turned up a few times. This chain connects TRBV5-6 to TRBJ1-4, with D unresolved. Trimming shortened V by 4 bases and J by 6 bases, and 7 bases separated the two germline ends. The CDR3 runs 12 residues. Germline CDR1 and CDR2: SGHDT and YYEEEE. The CDR3: CASSISDEKLFF. The DNA for the CDR3 is TGTGCCAGCAGCATCAGCGATGAAAAACTGTTTTTT.

CDR3 nucleotides: TGTGCCAGCAGTACGAGACTAGCGGGACTCAATGAGCAGTTCTTC. Protein sequence: CASSTRLAGLNEQFF. The genes are TRBV6-2 or TRBV6-3 and TRBJ2-1; 11 bases are shared with TRBD2. CDR1 and CDR2 from the germline V gene are MNHEY and SVGEGT. CDR3 length: 15 residues. The V and J ends lost 5 bases and 6 bases, in that order; junction bases with no gene match: 6.

Of note for this clone: The junction differs from germline at one of its ends, possibly a read error. This chain uses TRBV12-3 or TRBV12-4 with TRBJ2-1; 9 bases fit TRBD1. The CDR3 contains 10 residues. CDR3 nucleotide sequence: TGCGGGACAGGGTACAATGAGCAGTTCTTC. Translating it yields CGTGYNEQFF.

The rearrangement joins TRBV6-2 or TRBV6-3 to TRBJ2-7; D perhaps matches TRBD2 (6 bases). Germline V gene sequence: CDR1 MNHEY, CDR2 SVGEGT. The CDR3 consists of 14 residues. V lost 5 bases and J lost 9, with 20 bases in between. The CDR3 sequence is CASSARGPNIVQYF. The CDR3 DNA is TGTGCCAGCAGTGCGCGGGGACCCAACATTGTGCAGTACTTC.

The genes are TRBV7-8 and TRBJ2-2; D gene uncertain. This CDR3 is 16 amino acids long. Trimming stripped 1 base from V and 0 bases from J, with 9 bases between. Per germline, CDR1 SGHVS and CDR2 FQNEAQ. CDR3 bases: TGTGCCAGCAGCTTAGTTTTGATCACGAACACCGGGGAGCTGTTTTTT. It codes for CASSLVLITNTGELFF. The full variable domain, rest sourced from reference TRBV7-8 and TRBJ2-2, is GAGVSQSPRYKVAKRGQDVALRCDPISGHVSLFWYQQALGQGPEFLTYFQNEAQLDKSGLPSDRFFAERPEGSVSTLKIQRTQQEDSAVYLCASSLVLITNTGELFFGEGSRLTVL.